This T cell receptor beta chain was found in a study of identifying expanded T cells in peripheral blood. During the collection period, no donor immune events like infections were recorded. Notes on the study in general: Clone count variance between two-week samples rose with total template count. Technical replicates showed around 1.2 changed clones; about two weeks roughly 15; four weeks 19.

As concerns this clone: Its antigen is unidentified.

Produced via immunoSEQ multiplex PCR; TCRdb's table is partial and in-frame only. The repertoire has 85,000 to 100,000 clones, about nine tenths of them found once; the top ten carry roughly 4.2%. Trimming pared 0 bases from V and 1 base from J, leaving 6 bases between. The CDR3 spans 15 residues. CDR1 and CDR2 from the germline V gene are SGHTA and FQGNSA. The rearrangement joins TRBV7-2 to TRBJ2-2; TRBD2 might be the D (6 bases). Specimen: blood. This receptor was taken from a person aged 18 to 70 in good health. CDR3 sequence: CASSLAGGNTGELFF. CDR3 in DNA: TGTGCCAGCAGCTTAGCGGGAGGGAACACCGGGGAGCTGTTTTTT. Full variable domain (outside the CDR3, taken from reference TRBV7-2 and TRBJ2-2): GAGVSQSPSNKVTEKGKDVELRCDPISGHTALYWYRQSLGQGLEFLIYFQGNSAPDKSGLPSDRFSAERTGGSVSTLTIQRTQQEDSAVYLCASSLAGGNTGELFFGEGSRLTVL.